These 28 T cell receptor beta chains originate from one sample sequenced in a study of immune cell composition in non-small cell lung cancer. TCRdb's table, derived via immunoSEQ multiplex PCR, lists solely in-frame clones and lacks some. The table has more than 6,500 clones, 67% seen once. Normal lung was taken at the farthest possible site, at least 3 cm from tumour. Sequenced material: non-adjacent lung tissue. The receptors stem from a human donor with non-small cell lung cancer.

This clone was recorded a few times. V and J are TRBV7-6 and TRBJ2-5, with a tentative D call TRBD2 (6 bases). CDR1 is SGHVS and CDR2 is FNYEAQ in the germline V gene. V was clipped by 4 bases and J by 5 bases, with 17 bases between them. The CDR3 is made up of 15 amino acids. This chain's CDR3 is CASSSPGGSEETQYF. Here the CDR3 DNA reads TGTGCCAGCAGCTCCCCTGGGGGGTCGGAGGAGACCCAGTACTTC.

The chain is built from TRBV6-6 and TRBJ1-5; TRBD1 is a possible D gene (5 bases). The CDR3 loop spans 16 amino acids. Germline V lookup: CDR1 MNHNY, CDR2 SVGAGI (reference sequence). Trimming left V 0 bases short and J 3 bases short, with 12 bases between. In DNA, the CDR3 is TGTGCCAGCAGTTACTCGTCGGGACTTGACAATCAGCCCCAGCATTTT. As protein: CASSYSSGLDNQPQHF.

V and J are TRBV5-5 and TRBJ2-7, with D possibly being TRBD1 (6 bases). Looked up from germline, CDR1 is SGHKS and CDR2 is YYEKEE (reference sequence). Trimming shortened V by 4 bases and J by 1 base, and 15 bases separated the two germline ends. The CDR3 has 15 residues. CDR3 sequence: CASSTTGTFSYEQYF. In DNA form, the CDR3 reads TGTGCCAGCAGCACGACCGGGACATTTTCCTACGAGCAGTACTTC. Supplemented by reference TRBV5-5 and TRBJ2-7, the full variable domain reads DAGVTQSPTHLIKTRGQQVTLRCSPISGHKSVSWYQQVLGQGPQFIFQYYEKEERGRGNFPDRFSARQFPNYSSELNVNALLLGDSALYLCASSTTGTFSYEQYFGPGTRLTVT.

This chain uses TRBV5-6 with TRBJ2-5, with 7 bases aligning to TRBD2. From germline, CDR1 is SGHDT and CDR2 YYEEEE. V lost 4 bases, J lost 5 bases, and 14 bases stayed unmatched. There are 16 residues in the CDR3. The CDR3 coding sequence is TGTGCCAGCAGCAAGGACCTGGGGGGGGTAGGGGAGACCCAGTACTTC. This encodes CASSKDLGGVGETQYF.

This clone is a singleton in its sample. The V and J genes are TRBV4-1 and TRBJ1-4, with TRBD1 matching over 8 bases. V lost 4 bases, J lost 5 bases, and 6 bases stayed unmatched. Germline V CDR1 and CDR2: MGHRA, YSYEKL. This CDR3 is 15 amino acids long. The CDR3 spells CASSRMRTGNEKLFF. The CDR3 coding sequence is TGCGCCAGCAGCCGCATGCGGACAGGGAATGAAAAACTGTTTTTT.

This clone was counted only a few times. V usage is TRBV7-9 and J usage is TRBJ1-6; D might be TRBD1 (5 bases). Deletions cut 1 base from V and 7 bases from J, with 11 bases between. CDR1 is SEHNR and CDR2 is FQNEAQ in the germline V gene (reference sequence). The CDR3 length is 15 residues. CDR3 protein: CASSLEGTANSPLHF. The DNA for the CDR3 is TGTGCCAGCAGCTTAGAGGGGACTGCAAATTCACCCCTCCACTTT. Complete variable domain (other parts from reference TRBV7-9 and TRBJ1-6): DTGVSQNPRHKITKRGQNVTFRCDPISEHNRLYWYRQTLGQGPEFLTYFQNEAQLEKSRLLSDRFSAERPKGSFSTLEIQRTEQGDSAMYLCASSLEGTANSPLHFGNGTRLTVT.

The genes are TRBV2 and TRBJ2-1; a possible D gene is TRBD2 (6 bases). CDR3 length equals 12 residues. Trimming left V 7 bases short and J 5 bases short, with 9 bases between. Germline lookup yields CDR1 SNHLY and CDR2 FYNNEI. CDR3 DNA: TGTGCCAGCAAGGGCGGGAACAATGAGCAGTTCTTC. It is translated as CASKGGNNEQFF. The full variable domain, in which reference TRBV2 and TRBJ2-1 provide the parts outside the CDR3, is EPEVTQTPSHQVTQMGQEVILRCVPISNHLYFYWYRQILGQKVEFLVSFYNNEISEKSEIFDDQFSVERPDGSNFTLKIRSTKLEDSAMYFCASKGGNNEQFFGPGTRLTVL.

The sample holds a few counts of this clone. J is TRBJ1-1 and V is TRBV19; D remains unclear. CDR3 length equals 14 residues. Germline V gives CDR1 LNHDA, CDR2 SQIVND (reference sequence). Trimming cost V 10 bases and J 2 bases, with 17 bases left between them. The CDR3 sequence: CATIRSPVNTEAFF. CDR3 nucleotides: TGTGCCACCATAAGGAGTCCCGTCAACACTGAAGCTTTCTTT.

The chain carries TRBV18 and TRBJ2-7, with 9 bases lining up with TRBD1. Germline V gene data show CDR1 as KGHSH and CDR2 as LQKENI. V was clipped by 3 bases and J by 6 bases; unmatched bases: 12. This CDR3 contains 16 residues. CDR3 sequence reads: CASSPHQGQGWSEQYF. The CDR3 bases are TGTGCCAGCTCACCGCACCAGGGACAGGGCTGGAGCGAGCAGTACTTC.

This chain's CDR3 is CASSWGMNTEAFF. DNA of the CDR3: TGTGCCAGCAGCTGGGGCATGAACACTGAAGCTTTCTTT. The chain employs TRBV6-5 and TRBJ1-1; tentative D call: TRBD1 (5 bases). The CDR3 runs 13 residues. V lost 6 bases to trimming and J lost 0 bases, with 8 bases between them. CDR1 is MNHEY and CDR2 is SVGAGI in the germline V gene.

This sequence joins TRBV30 and TRBJ1-5, with D perhaps matching TRBD1 (5 bases). V was pared by 3 bases and J by 4 bases, with 13 bases between. CDR1 is GTSNPN and CDR2 is SVGIG in the germline V gene (reference sequence). CDR3 length: 14 amino acids. The CDR3 reads CAWRSQGHNQPQHF. CDR3 bases: TGTGCCTGGAGGTCCCAGGGCCATAATCAGCCCCAGCATTTT.

The rearrangement joins TRBV6-5 to TRBJ2-7; D is ambiguous. Per the germline V gene, CDR1 is MNHEY and CDR2 is SVGAGI. This CDR3 region has 13 residues. Trimming removed 4 bases from V and 3 bases from J, with 10 bases in between. The CDR3 protein is CASSSGSRYEQYF. In DNA, the CDR3 is TGTGCCAGCAGTTCCGGGTCCCGCTACGAGCAGTACTTC.

This rearrangement joins TRBV7-2 to TRBJ2-2; D is undetermined. V dropped 4 bases and J dropped 6 bases, with 6 bases sitting between them. Germline V lookup: CDR1 SGHTA, CDR2 FQGNSA. This CDR3 is 12 amino acids long. For the CDR3, the DNA is TGTGCCAGCAGCTCTGTAGCCGGGGAGCTGTTTTTT. Its protein is CASSSVAGELFF. The full variable domain, rest sourced from reference TRBV7-2 and TRBJ2-2, is GAGVSQSPSNKVTEKGKDVELRCDPISGHTALYWYRQSLGQGLEFLIYFQGNSAPDKSGLPSDRFSAERTGGSVSTLTIQRTQQEDSAVYLCASSSVAGELFFGEGSRLTVL.

This chain links TRBV5-1 with TRBJ2-1; 10 nucleotides match TRBD2. The V gene end was trimmed by 3 bases and the J gene end by 2 bases; junction bases not matched to a gene: 5. This CDR3 contains 16 residues. The germline CDR1 and CDR2 sequences are SGHRS and YFSETQ. CDR3 amino acids: CASSSEAGGAYNEQFF. CDR3 coding DNA: TGCGCCAGCAGCTCCGAAGCGGGGGGGGCCTACAATGAGCAGTTCTTC.

This clone was picked up one time. The CDR3 nucleotides read TGTGCCAGCAGAATGACTAGCGGGAGTCTGTACGAGCAGTACTTC. Translating it yields CASRMTSGSLYEQYF. J is TRBJ2-7 and V is TRBV5-4; TRBD2 matches 12 bases. V was pared by 5 bases and J by 4 bases, with 7 bases of the junction left unmatched. The CDR3 is 15 residues long. CDR1 SGHNT and CDR2 YYREEE come from the germline V gene (reference sequence).

This rearrangement joins TRBV28 to TRBJ2-3, with 8 bases that match TRBD1. V shed 5 bases and J 3 bases; nucleotides not matched to a gene: 7. Germline V gene lookup returns CDR1 MDHEN and CDR2 SYDVKM. The CDR3 is 15 amino acids. The CDR3 region is CASSPGTGGTDTQYF. In nucleotides, the CDR3 is TGTGCCAGCAGTCCCGGGACAGGTGGGACAGATACGCAGTATTTT.

The genes are TRBV7-2 and TRBJ2-6; D might be TRBD1 (6 bases). The CDR3 is 17 amino acids. Germline values: CDR1 SGHTA, CDR2 FQGNSA. Trimming left V 5 bases short and J 3 bases short, with 17 bases between. CDR3 bases: TGTGCCAGCAGCCTGGGGGCAGGGCGTTTTGGGGCCAACGTCCTGACTTTC. The encoded protein is CASSLGAGRFGANVLTF.

The V call is TRBV7-2, the J call TRBJ1-3, with D possibly being TRBD1 (5 bases). Trimming stripped 1 base from V and 2 bases from J, with 15 bases between. The CDR3 is 17 residues long. Germline V gene sequence: CDR1 SGHTA, CDR2 FQGNSA. CDR3 sequence reads: CASSLVLGVSTGNTIYF. CDR3 coding DNA: TGTGCCAGCAGCTTAGTTTTAGGGGTTTCGACTGGAAACACCATATATTTT.

The chain has TRBV11-2 and TRBJ1-1; D perhaps matches TRBD1 (5 bases). Germline V gene sequence: CDR1 SGHAT, CDR2 FQNNGV. V dropped 5 bases and J dropped 4 bases, with 14 bases sitting between them. This CDR3 spans 14 amino acids. CDR3 region: CASSPGLRGTEAFF. The CDR3 DNA is TGTGCCAGCAGCCCGGGACTTCGGGGCACTGAAGCTTTCTTT.

The genes are TRBV18 and TRBJ1-6; D may be TRBD1 (6 bases). The CDR3 runs to 15 residues. The germline CDR1 and CDR2 sequences are KGHSH and LQKENI. V lost 3 bases and J 5 bases, leaving 11 bases between the germline ends. The CDR3 DNA sequence: TGTGCCAGCTCACCCCGGACAGTCAATAATTCACCCCTCCACTTT. Translated: CASSPRTVNNSPLHF.

The rearrangement joins TRBV28 to TRBJ2-1; TRBD2 agrees at 8 bases. CDR3 length equals 12 residues. The V and J ends lost 7 bases and 8 bases, in that order; junction bases with no gene match: 4. Germline V CDR1 and CDR2: MDHEN, SYDVKM. The CDR3 DNA sequence: TGTGCCAGCACTAGCGGGCATTATGAGCAGTTCTTC. Amino acid sequence: CASTSGHYEQFF.

By frequency in the sample, this clone is large. V and J are TRBV7-9 and TRBJ1-2; TRBD1 aligns across 9 bases. V was clipped by 6 bases and J by 5 bases; unmatched bases: 16. The germline V gene encodes CDR1 SEHNR and CDR2 FQNEAQ (reference sequence). This CDR3 comprises 17 residues. CDR3 bases: TGTGCCAGCAGTTTTATCCCGGGACAGGGATCAGGATATGGCTACACCTTC. Translation: CASSFIPGQGSGYGYTF.

The rearrangement uses TRBV28 and TRBJ2-1; 11 bases line up with TRBD1. Germline V lookup: CDR1 MDHEN, CDR2 SYDVKM. CDR3 length equals 14 residues. V shed 3 bases, J shed 7 bases, and the junction held 2 bases outside the gene matches. The CDR3, as DNA: TGTGCCAGCAGTTTCAGGGACAGGGGGAATGAGCAGTTCTTC. Translating it yields CASSFRDRGNEQFF.

The chain is built from TRBV27 and TRBJ1-5; TRBD1 matches at 8 bases. Trimming took 4 bases from V and 5 from J; bases not matched to a gene: 13. This CDR3 contains 17 residues. Germline V gene sequence: CDR1 MNHEY, CDR2 SMNVEV (reference sequence). The CDR3 loop is CASSSGRGRNPHQPQHF. The CDR3 region has the DNA TGTGCCAGCAGTTCGGGCAGGGGGCGAAACCCCCATCAGCCCCAGCATTTT.

This clone was seen a few times. The chain carries TRBV5-4 and TRBJ1-2; the D gene is possibly TRBD1 (6 bases). V shed 3 bases and J shed 4 bases, with 22 bases lying between them. This CDR3 comprises 17 residues. CDR1 SGHNT and CDR2 YYREEE come from the germline V gene (reference sequence). CDR3 coding DNA: TGTGCCAGCAGCTCAAATGCGGGGAAGGGGGAGGGCTATGGCTACACCTTC. It specifies CASSSNAGKGEGYGYTF.

This chain connects TRBV7-9 to TRBJ2-7, with D perhaps matching TRBD1 (6 bases). The CDR3 sequence is 12 residues long. In germline, CDR1 is SEHNR, CDR2 FQNEAQ (reference sequence). Trimming removed 8 bases at V and 3 bases at J, with 11 bases between. The CDR3 reads CASGMTGYEQYF. The CDR3, as DNA: TGTGCCAGCGGAATGACAGGCTACGAGCAGTACTTC.

Judged by abundance, this clone is large (0.1 to 1%). The chain has TRBV30 and TRBJ1-6, with D perhaps TRBD1 (6 bases). V was cut by 3 bases and J by 12 bases, with 21 bases left in between. The CDR3 consists of 15 residues. Germline assignment: CDR1 GTSNPN and CDR2 SVGIG (reference sequence). The CDR3 reads CAWRAGTSFDRPLHF. The CDR3 coding sequence is TGTGCCTGGAGAGCCGGGACAAGTTTCGATCGACCCCTCCACTTT.

The chain combines TRBV15 with TRBJ1-1, with D hard to call. With 0 bases removed from V and 4 bases from J, the gap between germline ends came to 6 bases. This CDR3 is built from 13 residues. CDR1 is LNHNV, CDR2 YYDKDF, per germline (reference sequence). CDR3 sequence (DNA): TGTGCCACCAGCAGAGAAGTAGTCACTGAAGCTTTCTTT. This codes for CATSREVVTEAFF.